What follows are 9 T cell receptor beta chains derived from one specimen sequenced in a study of T cell changes during pregnancy in multiple sclerosis. This table comes from immunoSEQ multiplex PCR, and its TCRdb copy is limited to in-frame clones, with some not included. The data show 70,000 or so clones, roughly nine tenths seen once. The input for sequencing was peripheral blood, taken in the third trimester of pregnancy. Source of these receptors: a female donor in good health, enrolled as a control in a pregnancy study.

With regard to this clone: Distinct nucleotide sequences in the sample also encode this CDR3. The chain links TRBV5-1 to TRBJ2-3; TRBD1 is a possible D gene (5 bases). V was trimmed by 0 bases and J by 2 bases, leaving 7 bases between them. This CDR3 has 14 amino acids. Germline CDR1 and CDR2: SGHRS and YFSETQ. CDR3 nucleotide sequence: TGCGCCAGCAGCTTGGGACAGAACACAGATACGCAGTATTTT. This encodes CASSLGQNTDTQYF.

The J gene is TRBJ1-2, the V gene TRBV5-1; 8 bases agree with TRBD1. The CDR3 consists of 12 residues. CDR1 is SGHRS and CDR2 is YFSETQ in the germline V gene. The V segment lost 3 bases and the J segment 5 bases; nucleotides outside the gene matches: 0. CDR3 protein: CASSWDRYGYTF. The CDR3 coding sequence is TGCGCCAGCAGCTGGGACAGGTATGGCTACACCTTC.

CDR3 nucleotide sequence: TGTGCCAGCAGCGTGGCCCCCTCCTACAATGAGCAGTTCTTC. Its translation: CASSVAPSYNEQFF. This chain connects TRBV6-1 to TRBJ2-1; no definite D call. Germline V lookup: CDR1 MNHNS, CDR2 SASEGT. Trimming cost V 6 bases and J 0 bases, with 9 bases left between them. This CDR3 contains 14 residues.

The chain couples TRBV11-2 to TRBJ2-7; TRBD2 agrees at 11 bases. CDR1 SGHAT and CDR2 FQNNGV come from the germline V gene. J gave up 5 bases and V 5 bases, and 11 bases lay outside the gene matches. CDR3 length: 16 amino acids. DNA of the CDR3: TGTGCCAGCAGCGGAAGAGGCGTAGCGGGAGGGAACGAGCAGTACTTC. This codes for CASSGRGVAGGNEQYF.

V usage is TRBV6-1 and J usage is TRBJ1-1; 7 nucleotides agree with TRBD1. The J segment lost 0 bases and the V segment lost 3 bases, leaving 7 bases of the junction unmatched. Germline V gene lookup returns CDR1 MNHNS and CDR2 SASEGT. This CDR3 has 16 amino acids. CDR3 protein: CASSERVQGMNTEAFF. The CDR3 DNA is TGTGCCAGCAGTGAGAGGGTACAGGGGATGAACACTGAAGCTTTCTTT.

This clone was seen more than once but under ten times. The rearrangement joins TRBV19 to TRBJ1-2; a weak D match, TRBD1 (5 bases). Germline V CDR1 and CDR2: LNHDA, SQIVND (reference sequence). This CDR3 is 13 amino acids long. Trimming cost V 7 bases and J 1 base, with 10 bases left between them. CDR3 DNA sequence: TGTGCCAGTATGGGGCTCCTTAACTATGGCTACACCTTC. It specifies CASMGLLNYGYTF. The full variable domain, its missing parts supplied by reference TRBV19 and TRBJ1-2, is DGGITQSPKYLFRKEGQNVTLSCEQNLNHDAMYWYRQDPGQGLRLIYYSQIVNDFQKGDIAEGYSVSREKKESFPLTVTSAQKNPTAFYLCASMGLLNYGYTFGSGTRLTVV.

V usage is TRBV7-9 and J usage is TRBJ1-1; a possible D gene is TRBD1 (5 bases). This CDR3 has 12 residues. Trimming took off 5 bases at V and 6 bases at J, with 10 bases between the two ends. The germline CDR1 and CDR2 sequences are SEHNR and FQNEAQ (reference sequence). As DNA, the CDR3 is TGTGCCAGCAGCGGAACGACAGCTGAAGCTTTCTTT. The encoded protein is CASSGTTAEAFF.

The rearrangement joins TRBV6-5 to TRBJ2-7; D may be TRBD2 (6 bases). This CDR3 is 14 amino acids long. Germline V gene lookup returns CDR1 MNHEY and CDR2 SVGAGI. Deletions cut 0 bases from V and 2 bases from J, with 8 bases between. CDR3 in amino acids: CASSYSGGTYEQYF. DNA of the CDR3: TGTGCCAGCAGTTACTCGGGGGGAACCTACGAGCAGTACTTC.

The V call is TRBV5-1, the J call TRBJ1-2, with 8 nucleotides matching TRBD1. Germline V gives CDR1 SGHRS, CDR2 YFSETQ. This CDR3 has 15 residues. Losses at the gene ends were 0 bases for V and 3 bases for J; bases not matched to a gene: 4. CDR3 nucleotide sequence: TGCGCCAGCAGCTTGGAGGACAGGGCGGACTATGGCTACACCTTC. It codes for CASSLEDRADYGYTF.